This TCR beta chain stems from a study of blood T cell repertoires in COVID-19 (dated by TCRdb to 2020 to 2021). Regarding the research as a whole: Collaborator samples came from the United States, Italy and Spain and covered acute and convalescent phases of COVID-19. Subjects who had been exposed to COVID-19, were actively infected with it, or had recovered from it provided the deeply sampled blood TCRbeta repertoires that made up the dataset. Samples were obtained from the ongoing ImmuneRACE study (first 160 participants) and from over 1,000 subjects provided by 6 global collaborators. The repertoires were released in a freely available public database intended as a resource for research on the immune response to SARS-CoV-2. The prospective study material was composed of cDNA or gDNA derived from T cells, B-cell-depleted T cells, or PBMCs. Sample metadata almost always included a de-identified subject ID, COVID-19 status, age in years and sex. HLA class I and class II types, where available, came from metadata supplied by the sample provider rather than from assay-based typing. The research as a whole found: The quantity of clinical and demographic metadata differed by source and by participant and was supplied without curation.

Concerning this clone itself: It has no known antigen specificity. Base qualities are missing; no much larger clone stands one base away.

The immunoSEQ Assay, a bias-controlled multiplex PCR, was used to amplify TCRbeta CDR3 regions from genomic DNA. The published analysis was carried out like this. Nucleated cell counts per sample were estimated from amplification of reference gene primers within the assay. To quantify the absolute abundance of each unique TCRbeta CDR3 rearrangement, sequence reads were collapsed and filtered. For each sample, productive Simpson clonality was calculated as the square root of Simpson's diversity index across productive rearrangements. TCRdb carries this immuneACCESS record with in-frame sequences only. Its versions omit some clonotypes, under half of them owing to an unresolved V gene in the studies checked, with the rest unexplained. That table supplies the V and J calls and clone size; D and trimming were determined from the DNA. The sample has about 380,000 clones on record, 88% of them singletons. The top ten hold more than 1% of the sample.

Compared with germline, V lacks 1 base and J lacks 7 bases; bases without a gene match: 8. The CDR3 goes from the cysteine to the phenylalanine over 15 residues. Only CDR3 DNA is held: 45 bases, read in frame from base 1. CDR1 and CDR2 are read off the germline V gene as SGHDN and FVKESK. In the prospective study, participants were roughly 18 to 95 years old, resided in about two dozen geographic areas of the United States, and were enrolled through a virtual design. In the prospective study, participants were assigned to cohorts based on the clinical history participants reported in a screening survey and a study questionnaire. ImmuneRACE Cohort 3 recovered participants were defined by two consecutive negative NP/OP PCR tests, healthcare professional clearance, or symptom resolution. Mobile phlebotomists in the prospective study collected whole blood, serum and a nasopharyngeal or oropharyngeal swab from every participant. Over a roughly two-month period, participants in the prospective study had the option of providing additional blood draws and questionnaires. Before DNA extraction, blood samples from the prospective study were shipped at room temperature or frozen.

This receptor was identified in a woman under 30 who had recovered from COVID-19. Here the chain combines TRBV14 and TRBJ2-3; the central 7 bases match TRBD2. Specimen: PBMCs or T cells enriched from blood (not recorded which). The CDR3 here reads CASSQGHGGGNTQYF. The nucleotides read TGTGCCAGCAGCCAAGGGCACGGCGGGGGAAATACGCAGTATTTT.